These 32 T cell receptor beta chains came from one sample sequenced in a study of blood T cell repertoires in COVID-19. Profiled with immunoSEQ multiplex PCR; TCRdb holds only in-frame clones, not every one. The sample holds under 110,000 clones, around 90% seen once. Input material: peripheral blood. These receptors came from a man between 45 and 60 years old with acute or convalescent COVID-19.

This chain joins TRBV18 and TRBJ2-1, with a possible D match to TRBD1 (6 bases). V was cut by 0 bases and J by 7 bases, with 16 bases left in between. The CDR3 totals 16 residues. CDR1 KGHSH and CDR2 LQKENI come from the germline V gene. CDR3 amino acids: CASSPPTQGWKNEQFF. CDR3 DNA: TGTGCCAGCTCACCACCGACCCAGGGGTGGAAGAATGAGCAGTTCTTC.

This clone is a singleton in its sample. The CDR3 here is CASSPGQVGYTF. Here the CDR3 DNA reads TGTGCCAGCTCACCAGGGCAAGTGGGCTACACCTTC. The chain uses TRBV18 and TRBJ1-2; D is unclear. Germline-derived CDR1 and CDR2 are KGHSH and LQKENI. V lost 2 bases to trimming and J lost 8 bases, with 9 bases between them. CDR3 size: 12 residues.

The chain has TRBV27 and TRBJ1-3; D remains ambiguous. The CDR3 sequence is 17 residues long. The germline gives CDR1 MNHEY, CDR2 SMNVEV (reference sequence). Trimming pared 5 bases from V and 0 bases from J, leaving 17 bases between. CDR3 sequence (DNA): TGTGCCAGCAGTCCCCGCCCGCAGGACTTCTCTGGAAACACCATATATTTT. This sequence encodes CASSPRPQDFSGNTIYF.

This CDR3 reads CASSQGIANTGELFF. The CDR3 region has the DNA TGCGCCAGCAGCCAAGGTATAGCGAACACCGGGGAGCTGTTTTTT. This chain links TRBV4-3 with TRBJ2-2; D is unclear. Germline-derived CDR1 and CDR2 are LGHNA and YSLEER. This CDR3 is 15 amino acids long. Trimming left V 1 base short and J 0 bases short, with 6 bases between.

The rearrangement uses TRBV5-6 and TRBJ1-2, with D perhaps TRBD1 (6 bases). V was pared by 4 bases and J by 8 bases, with 18 bases between. Germline values: CDR1 SGHDT, CDR2 YYEEEE. The length of the CDR3 is 14 residues. The CDR3 coding sequence is TGTGCCAGCAGCCCGGCCGGGGGGGGGCGCGGCTACACCTTC. It codes for CASSPAGGGRGYTF.

The rearrangement uses TRBV19 and TRBJ1-5; 10 bases map to TRBD1. The J segment lost 7 bases and the V segment lost 5 bases, leaving 8 bases of the junction unmatched. Germline CDR1 reads LNHDA; CDR2 reads SQIVND (reference sequence). There are 15 residues in the CDR3. The DNA of the CDR3 is TGTGCCAGTAGTCCGGGGGACAGGGGATTCCAGCCCCAGCATTTT. Amino acids: CASSPGDRGFQPQHF.

The chain links TRBV3-1 (or the pseudogene TRBV3-2) to TRBJ1-2, with a possible D match to TRBD1 (6 bases). CDR3 length: 17 residues. Germline V gene sequence: CDR1 LGHDT, CDR2 YNNKEL (reference sequence). Trimming left V 4 bases short and J 1 base short, with 19 bases between. CDR3 coding DNA: TGTGCCAGCAGCCGAAATCTAAACAGGGCTCTTAACTATGGCTACACCTTC. Protein sequence: CASSRNLNRALNYGYTF.

To note about this clone: A read error may account for a junction end that differs from germline. The sample carries other DNA sequences with the same CDR3. This chain's CDR3 is CASSLNGDYGYTF. The DNA for the CDR3 is TGTGCCAGCAGCTTGAACGGTGACTATGGCTACACCTTC. The V call is TRBV5-1, the J call TRBJ1-2; D is uncertain. The length of the CDR3 is 13 residues. Germline values: CDR1 SGHRS, CDR2 YFSETQ.

This rearrangement joins TRBV28 to TRBJ1-6, with D maybe TRBD1 (6 bases). The CDR3 is made up of 12 amino acids. V lost 6 bases and J lost 7, with 7 bases in between. The germline V gene encodes CDR1 MDHEN and CDR2 SYDVKM. CDR3 loop: CASSQGNSPLHF. The CDR3 nucleotides are TGTGCCAGCAGCCAGGGGAATTCACCCCTCCACTTT.

The chain has TRBV27 and TRBJ1-1; TRBD1 is a possible D gene (6 bases). The CDR3 sequence is 13 residues long. The germline V gene encodes CDR1 MNHEY and CDR2 SMNVEV (reference sequence). The germline V and J ends were trimmed by 4 bases and 5 bases, with 11 bases remaining between them. CDR3 sequence (DNA): TGTGCCAGCAGTTCACAGGGACGGACTGAAGCTTTCTTT. This sequence encodes CASSSQGRTEAFF.

The V gene is TRBV14, the J gene TRBJ2-7; D is possibly TRBD2 (5 bases). CDR1 and CDR2 (germline): SGHDN, FVKESK. This CDR3 contains 15 residues. Trimming took off 4 bases at V and 5 bases at J, with 18 bases between the two ends. The CDR3: CASSPRIGGPDEQYF. As DNA, the CDR3 is TGTGCCAGCAGCCCCCGGATAGGAGGCCCCGACGAGCAGTACTTC.

The chain carries TRBV29-1 and TRBJ1-1; 7 nucleotides align to TRBD1. Germline-derived CDR1 and CDR2 are SQVTM and ANQGSEA. The junction had 7 bases not matched to a gene; V was cut back by 5 bases and J by 1 base. The CDR3 is 14 residues long. This CDR3 reads CSVRDRLENTEAFF. The CDR3 DNA is TGCAGCGTTAGGGACAGACTAGAGAACACTGAAGCTTTCTTT.

The genes are TRBV7-9 and TRBJ1-3; D remains unclear. Germline values: CDR1 SEHNR, CDR2 FQNEAQ (reference sequence). V lost 5 bases and J lost 12, with 14 bases in between. The CDR3 has 12 amino acids. CDR3 nucleotides: TGTGCCAGCAGCACCGGACTGACACTCATATATTTT. It translates to CASSTGLTLIYF.

This sequence joins TRBV5-1 and TRBJ2-3, with TRBD2 matching 14 bases. This CDR3 spans 19 amino acids. V lost 3 bases to trimming and J lost 0 bases; unmatched junction nucleotides: 9. Germline CDR1 and CDR2: SGHRS and YFSETQ. CDR3 region: CASSSGLAGGRSSTDTQYF. The CDR3 DNA reads TGCGCCAGCAGCTCCGGACTAGCGGGGGGAAGATCTAGCACAGATACGCAGTATTTT.

This rearrangement joins TRBV6-5 to TRBJ2-2, with TRBD1 matching over 7 bases. Trimming cost V 8 bases and J 5 bases; bases outside gene matches: 11. CDR1 and CDR2 from the germline V gene are MNHEY and SVGAGI. The CDR3 runs to 15 residues. Here the CDR3 reads CASLQRTGITGELFF. As DNA, the CDR3 is TGTGCCAGCCTCCAACGGACAGGAATAACCGGGGAGCTGTTTTTT.

This chain joins TRBV7-2 and TRBJ1-5; a weak D match, TRBD1 (5 bases). Germline values: CDR1 SGHTA, CDR2 FQGNSA. The V end was cut by 0 bases, the J end by 3 bases, with 12 bases between. The CDR3 has 16 residues. This CDR3 is CASSLAMGPDNQPQHF. The CDR3 bases are TGTGCCAGCAGCTTAGCGATGGGGCCTGACAATCAGCCCCAGCATTTT. Combining the CDR3 with reference TRBV7-2 and TRBJ1-5 gives the whole variable domain GAGVSQSPSNKVTEKGKDVELRCDPISGHTALYWYRQSLGQGLEFLIYFQGNSAPDKSGLPSDRFSAERTGGSVSTLTIQRTQQEDSAVYLCASSLAMGPDNQPQHFGDGTRLSIL.

This chain joins TRBV9 and TRBJ1-6; D not certain. V was shortened by 2 bases and J by 8 bases, with 11 bases between the two germline ends. Germline V gives CDR1 SGDLS, CDR2 YYNGEE. CDR3 size: 14 residues. The CDR3 region is CASSVTGYDSPLHF. The CDR3 DNA follows: TGTGCCAGCAGCGTTACCGGGTATGATTCACCCCTCCACTTT.

The chain uses TRBV5-1 and TRBJ2-1; 7 nucleotides match TRBD1. CDR1 and CDR2 (germline): SGHRS, YFSETQ. The V segment lost 7 bases and the J segment 7 bases; nucleotides outside the gene matches: 11. This CDR3 comprises 14 residues. CDR3 protein: CASGEGGASNEQFF. CDR3 bases: TGCGCCAGCGGAGAAGGGGGCGCTTCGAATGAGCAGTTCTTC.

The chain is built from TRBV7-3 and TRBJ2-2, with TRBD2 matching over 11 bases. Trimming cost V 4 bases and J 5 bases; bases outside gene matches: 3. The germline gives CDR1 SGHTA, CDR2 FQGTGA. CDR3 length equals 15 residues. The chain's CDR3 is CASSSRLAGTGELFF. CDR3 sequence (DNA): TGTGCCAGCAGCTCCCGACTAGCGGGGACCGGGGAGCTGTTTTTT.

The genes are TRBV6-2 or TRBV6-3 and TRBJ1-4; TRBD1 matches 7 bases. The V gene's germline CDR1 is MNHEY and CDR2 SVGEGT. The CDR3 loop spans 16 amino acids. V lost 5 bases and J lost 1; bases outside the gene matches: 7. CDR3 in DNA: TGTGCCAGCAGTCGCTCGGACAGGCAAACTAATGAAAAACTGTTTTTT. Its protein is CASSRSDRQTNEKLFF.

This sequence joins TRBV5-4 and TRBJ1-1, with D tentatively TRBD1 (6 bases). The CDR3 is 15 residues long. CDR1 and CDR2 (germline): SGHNT, YYREEE (reference sequence). V was shortened by 1 base and J by 3 bases, with 13 bases between the two germline ends. CDR3: CASSLPTGLDTEAFF. CDR3 bases: TGTGCCAGCAGCTTGCCGACAGGATTAGACACTGAAGCTTTCTTT.

The gene calls are TRBV2 and TRBJ2-2; TRBD1 matches 10 bases. Losses at the gene ends were 0 bases for V and 5 bases for J; bases not matched to a gene: 6. Per germline, CDR1 SNHLY and CDR2 FYNNEI. The CDR3 covers 17 residues. CDR3 coding DNA: TGTGCCAGCAGTGAAGCGGGACAGGGGCGAGGAACCGGGGAGCTGTTTTTT. It encodes CASSEAGQGRGTGELFF.

This clone was counted once. The V gene is TRBV11-2, the J gene TRBJ1-5; D is unclear. The CDR3 is 15 amino acids. Trimming took off 5 bases at V and 5 bases at J, with 16 bases between the two ends. CDR1 and CDR2 from the germline V gene are SGHAT and FQNNGV. The CDR3, as DNA: TGTGCCAGCAGCACAGCGGGAGGATCTTATCAGCCCCAGCATTTT. Translation gives CASSTAGGSYQPQHF.

The V and J genes are TRBV2 and TRBJ2-1; possible D gene TRBD2, 5 bases. This CDR3 comprises 14 residues. V dropped 8 bases and J dropped 0 bases, with 11 bases sitting between them. Germline CDR1 and CDR2: SNHLY and FYNNEI. The CDR3 DNA reads TGTGCCAGCCTGCCGGGGAGCTCCTACAATGAGCAGTTCTTC. Translating it yields CASLPGSSYNEQFF.

For the CDR3, the DNA is TGCGCCAGCAGCCTGGACAGGGGGCCGAGTCATCAGCCCCAGCATTTT. This translates into CASSLDRGPSHQPQHF. V and J are TRBV10-1 and TRBJ1-5; 11 bases are a match to TRBD1. This CDR3 is built from 16 residues. The V gene end was trimmed by 6 bases and the J gene end by 5 bases; junction bases not matched to a gene: 9. Germline CDR1 reads WNHNN; CDR2 reads SYGVQD (reference sequence).

The J gene is TRBJ1-6, the V gene TRBV5-5; 7 nucleotides agree with TRBD1. This CDR3 spans 14 amino acids. Germline V CDR1 and CDR2: SGHKS, YYEKEE (reference sequence). V shed 4 bases and J 10 bases; nucleotides not matched to a gene: 8. CDR3 region: CASSANRGGSPLHF. CDR3 sequence (DNA): TGTGCCAGCAGCGCCAACAGGGGAGGATCACCCCTCCACTTT.

The chain uses TRBV9 and TRBJ2-7, with a weak D call TRBD2 (6 bases). Trimming removed 0 bases at V and 6 bases at J, with 13 bases between. This CDR3 is 14 amino acids long. Germline V gene lookup returns CDR1 SGDLS and CDR2 YYNGEE. CDR3 sequence: CASSVGEVSGEQYF. As DNA, the CDR3 is TGTGCCAGCAGCGTAGGGGAGGTAAGCGGCGAGCAGTACTTC. Based on the CDR3 plus reference TRBV9 and TRBJ2-7, the full variable domain is DSGVTQTPKHLITATGQRVTLRCSPRSGDLSVYWYQQSLDQGLQFLIQYYNGEERAKGNILERFSAQQFPDLHSELNLSSLELGDSALYFCASSVGEVSGEQYFGPGTRLTVT.

V gene TRBV15 combines with J gene TRBJ2-5; maybe TRBD2 (5 bases). The V end lost 6 bases, the J end lost 1 base, and 18 bases lay between the germline ends. CDR1 and CDR2 (germline): LNHNV, YYDKDF (reference sequence). The length of the CDR3 is 16 residues. The chain's CDR3 is CATSSRGIGRQETQYF. CDR3 sequence (DNA): TGTGCCACCAGTTCTCGGGGAATAGGGCGCCAAGAGACCCAGTACTTC.

The rearrangement joins TRBV19 to TRBJ1-2; 7 positions agree with TRBD1. J was trimmed by 4 bases and V by 4 bases; bases with no gene match: 3. Germline V gene data show CDR1 as LNHDA and CDR2 as SQIVND (reference sequence). The CDR3 extends over 13 amino acids. The CDR3 coding sequence is TGTGCCAGTAGTACGACAGGGATCTATGGCTACACCTTC. Its translation: CASSTTGIYGYTF.

This chain connects TRBV28 to TRBJ1-2; TRBD1 matches 8 bases. Looked up from germline, CDR1 is MDHEN and CDR2 is SYDVKM. Trimming removed 7 bases from V and 4 bases from J; junction bases left unmatched: 5. The CDR3 contains 13 residues. CDR3 bases: TGTGCCAGCAACCAGGGGGCTGGCTATGGCTACACCTTC. Translated, it gives CASNQGAGYGYTF.

This chain links TRBV6-5 with TRBJ1-1, with TRBD1 as a possible D gene (6 bases). Trimming shortened V by 10 bases and J by 1 base, and 13 bases separated the two germline ends. Germline lookup yields CDR1 MNHEY and CDR2 SVGAGI. The CDR3 length is 13 residues. CDR3 sequence reads: CATAIRGNTEAFF. As DNA, the CDR3 is TGTGCCACCGCCATCAGGGGGAACACTGAAGCTTTCTTT.

The chain has TRBV28 and TRBJ1-1; D is ambiguous. Germline V gene data show CDR1 as MDHEN and CDR2 as SYDVKM. The CDR3 covers 16 residues. Deletions cut 2 bases from V and 0 bases from J, with 13 bases between. CDR3 residues: CASSLGSVILNTEAFF. As DNA, the CDR3 is TGTGCCAGCAGTTTAGGGAGTGTTATTCTGAACACTGAAGCTTTCTTT.